Listed below are T cell receptor beta chains from one sample, sequenced in a study of vaccination effects on CD4 cells after COVID-19. Produced via immunoSEQ multiplex PCR; TCRdb's table is partial and in-frame only. The sample records 52,000 or so clones, more than 60% being singletons. These receptors are not linked to any known antigen. The sequences come from CD4+ T cells from PBMCs cultured with SARS-CoV-2 spike peptides, collected before COVID-19 vaccination. The source of these receptors is a human donor who received a COVID-19 vaccine. Each CDR3 is given with its conserved first and last residue. Each record gives: J gene, clone size, V gene, D gene, CDR3 DNA, CDR3 protein. The D gene is left open where the match is weak. Clone size appears in some rows only: once, few, many, or a class for an expanded clone.

TRBJ2-1 | . | TRBV2 | TRBD2 | TGTGCCAGCATGGTAGGCGGGGGGTACAATGAGCAGTTCTTC | CASMVGGGYNEQFF
TRBJ1-2 | . | TRBV4-3 | . | TGCGCCAGCAGCCAAGATTTAGACCGATATGGCTACACCTTC | CASSQDLDRYGYTF
TRBJ1-5 | . | TRBV7-8 | TRBD1 | TGTGCCAGCAGCTTAAGAGGGGGACAGGGGAGCAATCAGCCCCAGCATTTT | CASSLRGGQGSNQPQHF
TRBJ1-1 | . | TRBV5-1 | . | TGCGCCAGCAGCGAGATGCCGGGACAGAACACTGAAGCTTTCTTT | CASSEMPGQNTEAFF
TRBJ1-1 | few | TRBV6-6 | . | TGTGCCAGCAGTCCAGACACACGGAACACTGAAGCTTTCTTT | CASSPDTRNTEAFF
TRBJ1-2 | . | TRBV30 | . | TGTGCCTGGAATAGGGGGGTCGGCGGCTACACCTTC | CAWNRGVGGYTF
TRBJ2-7 | . | TRBV11-3 | . | TGTGCCAGCAGCTTTTCGGGCGGGAACTACGAGCAGTACTTC | CASSFSGGNYEQYF
TRBJ1-2 | . | TRBV30 | . | TGTGCCTGGAGTGTATTTCTGGGGGGCCATGGCTACACCTTC | CAWSVFLGGHGYTF
TRBJ2-7 | . | TRBV2 | . | TGTGCCAGCAGTGGAGAGGTGGGGGTCTACGAGCAGTACTTC | CASSGEVGVYEQYF
TRBJ1-1 | . | TRBV6-5 | . | TGTGCCAGCAGTTCACAGGGTGGCACTGAAGCTTTCTTT | CASSSQGGTEAFF
TRBJ1-4 | . | TRBV7-9 | . | TGTGCCAGCAGCCTACCAACGACGGCTGGGGCGCCGGGGGGAAAACTGTTTTTT | CASSLPTTAGAPGGKLFF
TRBJ1-6 | . | TRBV6-5 | . | TGTGCCAGCAGTCCTCGGACGGTCTATTCACCCCTCCACTTT | CASSPRTVYSPLHF
TRBJ1-2 | . | TRBV18 | . | TGTGCCAGCTCAACGACAGTTACTAACTATGGCTACACCTTC | CASSTTVTNYGYTF
TRBJ2-1 | . | TRBV7-3 | TRBD2 | TGTGCCAGCAGCTTAAAGGTTCTAGCGGCCCCTCCTTTCCAGAGCTCCTACAATGAGCAGTTCTTC | CASSLKVLAAPPFQSSYNEQFF
TRBJ1-6 | . | TRBV5-1 | . | TGCGCCAGCAGCAACCGGAGCTCCTATAATTCACCCCTCCACTTT | CASSNRSSYNSPLHF
TRBJ2-5 | . | TRBV12-5 | . | TGTGCTAGTGGTTTGGGCCAACTAGCCCAAGAGACCCAGTACTTC | CASGLGQLAQETQYF
TRBJ2-4 | . | TRBV3-1/TRBV3-2 | TRBD2 | TGTGCCAGCAGCCAGAGCGGGGGGGCCAAGGGAAACATTCAGTACTTC | CASSQSGGAKGNIQYF
TRBJ2-5 | once | TRBV5-1 | . | TGCGCCAGCAGCTTGGAGCGGCAGGGCAGAGAGACCCAGTACTTC | CASSLERQGRETQYF
TRBJ2-3 | few | TRBV6-2/TRBV6-3 | . | TGTGCCAGCAGTTCTCAATTTCCGGATACGCAGTATTTT | CASSSQFPDTQYF
TRBJ2-6 | . | TRBV9 | . | TGTGCCAGCAGCTACCAATCTGGGGCCAACGTCCTGACTTTC | CASSYQSGANVLTF
TRBJ2-7 | . | TRBV2 | . | TGTGCCAGCCGCCAAGGGGGAGACTTCGGGCAGTACTTC | CASRQGGDFGQYF
TRBJ1-6 | few | TRBV28 | . | TGTGCCAGCAGTGCCGATACGAATTCACCCCTCCACTTT | CASSADTNSPLHF
TRBJ1-2 | . | TRBV5-6 | TRBD1 | TGTGCCAGCAGCTTGACAGGGGGCCGGTATGGCTACACCTTC | CASSLTGGRYGYTF
TRBJ2-3 | . | TRBV6-4 | TRBD1 | TGTGCCAGCAGTGAGCAGGGGGAGACAGATACGCAGTATTTT | CASSEQGETDTQYF
TRBJ2-7 | . | TRBV27 | TRBD2 | TGTGCCAGCAGACGGGGAGCGGGAGGTACCTACGAGCAGTACTTC | CASRRGAGGTYEQYF
TRBJ2-1 | . | TRBV7-6 | . | TGTGCCAGCAGCTTCGGAGTAGCCCAAAGGGATGAGCAGTTCTTC | CASSFGVAQRDEQFF
TRBJ1-5 | . | TRBV11-2 | . | TGTGCCAGCAGTCACGAACCGACTCAGCCCCAGCATTTT | CASSHEPTQPQHF
TRBJ2-3 | . | TRBV29-1 | TRBD2 | TGCAGCGTTGAGTTCGAGCGGGGGCAAGGGACGCAGTATTTT | CSVEFERGQGTQYF
TRBJ2-7 | many | TRBV18 | . | TGTGCCAGCTCGCCTCAAGGCACCAGGATAGAGCAGTACTTC | CASSPQGTRIEQYF
TRBJ1-5 | many | TRBV6-6 | TRBD1 | TGTGCCAGCAGTGGCGGGACAGGGGAGGCGCCCCAGCATTTT | CASSGGTGEAPQHF
TRBJ2-1 | . | TRBV19 | TRBD2 | TGTGCCAGTAGCGGGAGGGGGAATGAGCAGTTCTTC | CASSGRGNEQFF
TRBJ1-5 | . | TRBV7-6 | . | TGTGCCAGCAGCCCGACCCTCGGGGGGCTCCGACGGGGACGAAATCAGCCCCAGCATTTT | CASSPTLGGLRRGRNQPQHF
TRBJ2-7 | . | TRBV5-1 | TRBD2 | TGCGCCAGCAGCTTGGAGGGCGGGGGGGCTTGGGGCGAGCAGTACTTC | CASSLEGGGAWGEQYF
TRBJ2-4 | . | TRBV2 | . | TGTGCCAGCGGCGGGGGCCTCGGGTACATTCAGTACTTC | CASGGGLGYIQYF
TRBJ2-5 | . | TRBV2 | . | TGTGCCAGCAGGCCGACAGAAGCCGGGACCCAGTACTTC | CASRPTEAGTQYF
TRBJ1-5 | . | TRBV10-3 | . | TGTGCCGTCAGGGGAGCCAATCAGCCCCAGCATTTT | CAVRGANQPQHF
TRBJ1-6 | . | TRBV6-5 | . | TGTGCCAGCAGCCAATGGACGGACGGGAATTCACCCCTCCACTTT | CASSQWTDGNSPLHF
TRBJ2-1 | . | TRBV5-4 | . | TGTGCCAGCAGCTTAACTCGGAGTGAGCAGTTCTTC | CASSLTRSEQFF
TRBJ2-3 | few | TRBV7-2 | TRBD2 | TGTGCCAGCAGCTTAGATCCGGGACTAGCGGGAGAAGCAGATACGCAGTATTTT | CASSLDPGLAGEADTQYF
TRBJ2-1 | few | TRBV30 | . | TGTGCCTGGAGTGTGGCCGCCCATGAGCAGTTCTTC | CAWSVAAHEQFF
TRBJ1-6 | . | TRBV5-4 | . | TGTGCCAGCAGCTTGGGAGGGGCCTATAATTCACCCCTCCACTTT | CASSLGGAYNSPLHF
TRBJ2-7 | . | TRBV9 | TRBD1 | TGTGCCAGCAGTTCCGGAGGGGGACAGGGCTACGAGCAGTACTTC | CASSSGGGQGYEQYF